This T cell receptor beta chain was captured by sequencing in a study of T-cell memory formation after mild COVID-19. TCRdb reprocessed the 5' RACE reads with MiXCR, giving one entry per CDR3 protein. The sample lists approximately 410,000 distinct CDR3 sequences; more than 20% were seen once. Germline V gene lookup returns CDR1 LNHDA and CDR2 SQIVND (reference sequence). The CDR3 spans 17 residues. V was clipped by 1 base and J by 1 base; unmatched bases: 8. The chain is built from TRBV19 and TRBJ2-7; the match to TRBD1 covers 9 bases. Sample: PBMCs or a T cell subset sorted from them (not recorded which). The clonotype was recovered from an adult woman who had mild COVID-19 (a few samples of this study predate the infection). Cell type and time point are not known. The CDR3: CASSIATGGGKSYEQYF. The CDR3 DNA reads as TGTGCCAGTAGTATAGCAACAGGGGGCGGAAAGTCCTACGAGCAGTACTTC.